This TCR beta chain was obtained from a study of blood T cell repertoires in COVID-19. Authors' data handling: Using reference gene primer amplification, nucleated cell counts were estimated. The table came from immunoSEQ multiplex PCR; TCRdb's copy has only in-frame clones and leaves some out. V and J calls and clone size follow that table, whereas D and trimming were derived from the DNA. Among fewer than 400,000 clones, about 83% were seen once, and the ten largest hold approximately 9.3%. This CDR3 has 15 amino acids. V was clipped by 5 bases and J by 5 bases, with 16 bases between them. Looked up from germline, CDR1 is MDHEN and CDR2 is SYDVKM.

The sequenced sample was PBMCs or T cells enriched from blood (not recorded which). This receptor was identified in a woman aged 45-60 years who had recovered from COVID-19. The chain couples TRBV28 to TRBJ2-1, with D maybe TRBD1 (6 bases). The CDR3 coding sequence is TGTGCCAGCAGTAGTAACAGGGTAGGGGACAATGAGCAGTTCTTC. Translating it yields CASSSNRVGDNEQFF.